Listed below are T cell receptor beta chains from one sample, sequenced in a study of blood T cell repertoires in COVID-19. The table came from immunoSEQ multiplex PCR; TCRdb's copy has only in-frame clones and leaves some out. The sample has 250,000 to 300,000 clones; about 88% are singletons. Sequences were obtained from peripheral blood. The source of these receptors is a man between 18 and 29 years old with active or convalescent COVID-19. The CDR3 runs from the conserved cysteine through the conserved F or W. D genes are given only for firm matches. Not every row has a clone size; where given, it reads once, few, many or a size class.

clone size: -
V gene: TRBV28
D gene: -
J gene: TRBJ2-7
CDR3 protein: CASRPGQNYERQYF
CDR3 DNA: TGTGCCAGCAGACCGGGACAAAATTACGAGCGGCAGTACTTC

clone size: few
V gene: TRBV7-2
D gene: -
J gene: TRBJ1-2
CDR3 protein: CASSVHYGEAGYTF
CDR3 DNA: TGTGCCAGCAGCGTCCATTACGGGGAGGCTGGCTACACCTTC

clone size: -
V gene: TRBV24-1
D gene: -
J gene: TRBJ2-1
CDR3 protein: CATSDSSREQFF
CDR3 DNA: TGTGCCACCAGTGATTCCTCACGGGAGCAGTTCTTC

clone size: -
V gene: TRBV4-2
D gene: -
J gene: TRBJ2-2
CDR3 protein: CASSQVEARASTGELFF
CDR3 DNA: TGTGCCAGCAGCCAAGTGGAAGCGAGGGCTTCCACCGGGGAGCTGTTTTTT

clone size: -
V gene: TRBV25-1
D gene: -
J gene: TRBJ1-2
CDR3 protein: CASSLGVVGYTF
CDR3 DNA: TGTGCCAGCAGTTTAGGGGTTGTTGGCTACACCTTC

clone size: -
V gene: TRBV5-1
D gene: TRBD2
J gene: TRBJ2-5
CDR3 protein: CASSLPGGPETQYF
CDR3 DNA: TGCGCCAGCAGTCTCCCGGGGGGGCCGGAGACCCAGTACTTC

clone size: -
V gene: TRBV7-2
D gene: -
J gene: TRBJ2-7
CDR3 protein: CASSLVLASNEQYF
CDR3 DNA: TGTGCCAGCAGCTTAGTGCTAGCTTCGAACGAGCAGTACTTC

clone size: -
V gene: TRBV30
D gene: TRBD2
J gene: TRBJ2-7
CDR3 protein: CAWTATSGVYEQYF
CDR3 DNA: TGTGCCTGGACCGCGACTAGCGGGGTCTACGAGCAGTACTTC

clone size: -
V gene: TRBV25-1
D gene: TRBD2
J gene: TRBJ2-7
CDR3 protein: CASSEWGSGRSYEQYF
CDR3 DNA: TGTGCCAGCAGTGAATGGGGTAGCGGGAGGTCCTACGAGCAGTACTTC

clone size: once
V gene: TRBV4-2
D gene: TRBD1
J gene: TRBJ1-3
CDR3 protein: CASSQVLGQGESNTIYF
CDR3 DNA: TGTGCCAGCAGCCAAGTCTTAGGACAGGGGGAATCAAACACCATATATTTT

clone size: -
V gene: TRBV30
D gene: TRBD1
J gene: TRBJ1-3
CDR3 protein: CAQTGASSSGNTIYF
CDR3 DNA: TGTGCCCAGACAGGGGCCTCGAGCTCTGGAAACACCATATATTTT

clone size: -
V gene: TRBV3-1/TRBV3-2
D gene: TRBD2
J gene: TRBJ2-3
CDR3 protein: CASSLRAILAGGADTQYF
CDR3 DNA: TGTGCCAGCAGCCTTAGAGCCATACTAGCGGGAGGGGCAGATACGCAGTATTTT

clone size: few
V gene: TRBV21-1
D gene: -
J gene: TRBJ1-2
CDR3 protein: CASSKVVVTGNPPYGYTF
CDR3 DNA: TGTGCCAGCAGCAAAGTAGTGGTTACAGGCAACCCTCCCTATGGCTACACCTTC

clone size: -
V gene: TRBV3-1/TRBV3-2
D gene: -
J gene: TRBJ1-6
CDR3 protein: CASSQRGRDSPLHF
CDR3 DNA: TGTGCCAGCAGCCAAAGGGGAAGGGATTCACCCCTCCACTTT

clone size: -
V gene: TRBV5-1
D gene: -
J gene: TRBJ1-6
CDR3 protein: CASSHSTGQGGSPLHF
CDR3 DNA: TGCGCCAGCAGCCACTCCACGGGCCAGGGAGGGTCACCCCTCCACTTT

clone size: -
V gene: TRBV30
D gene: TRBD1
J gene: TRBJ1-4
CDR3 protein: CAWSRQGGEKLFF
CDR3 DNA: TGTGCCTGGAGTAGACAGGGAGGTGAAAAACTGTTTTTT

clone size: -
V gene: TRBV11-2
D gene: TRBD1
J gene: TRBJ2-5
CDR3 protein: CASSSTGGETQYF
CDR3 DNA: TGTGCCAGCAGCTCCACAGGGGGGGAGACCCAGTACTTC

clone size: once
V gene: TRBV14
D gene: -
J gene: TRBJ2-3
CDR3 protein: CASSQREGSTDTQYF
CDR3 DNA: TGTGCCAGCAGCCAACGGGAAGGGAGCACAGATACGCAGTATTTT

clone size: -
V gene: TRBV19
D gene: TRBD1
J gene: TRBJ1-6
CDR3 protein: CATADRGRDSPLHF
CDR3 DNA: TGTGCCACCGCCGACAGGGGGCGCGATTCACCCCTCCACTTT

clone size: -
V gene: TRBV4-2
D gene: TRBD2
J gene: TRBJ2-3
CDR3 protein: CASSQAPHSSGRVSDTQYF
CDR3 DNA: TGTGCCAGCAGCCAAGCACCCCATTCAAGCGGGAGGGTATCAGATACGCAGTATTTT

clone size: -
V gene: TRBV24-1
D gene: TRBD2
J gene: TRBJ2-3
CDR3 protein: CATSDPSGRVTDTQYF
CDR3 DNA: TGTGCCACCAGTGACCCTAGCGGGAGGGTCACAGATACGCAGTATTTT

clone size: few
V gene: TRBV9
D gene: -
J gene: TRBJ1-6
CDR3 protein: CASNRGAAPLHF
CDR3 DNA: TGTGCCAGCAATAGGGGCGCGGCACCCCTCCACTTT

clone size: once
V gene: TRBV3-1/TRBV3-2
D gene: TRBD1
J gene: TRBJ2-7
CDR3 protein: CASSQKGQGTYEQYF
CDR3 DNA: TGTGCCAGCAGCCAAAAGGGACAGGGGACCTACGAGCAGTACTTC

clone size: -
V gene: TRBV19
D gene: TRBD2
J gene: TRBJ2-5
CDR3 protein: CASSIPGGAQETQYF
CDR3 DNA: TGTGCCAGTAGTATCCCGGGAGGGGCCCAAGAGACCCAGTACTTC

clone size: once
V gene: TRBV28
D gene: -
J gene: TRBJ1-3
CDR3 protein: CASSPEGSGNTIYF
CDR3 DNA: TGTGCCAGCAGCCCAGAGGGCTCTGGAAACACCATATATTTT

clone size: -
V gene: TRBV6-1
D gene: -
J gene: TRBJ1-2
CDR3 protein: CASSEGGEGLYGYTF
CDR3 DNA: TGTGCCAGCAGTGAGGGAGGAGAAGGGCTCTATGGCTACACCTTC

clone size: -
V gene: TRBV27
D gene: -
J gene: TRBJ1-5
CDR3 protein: CASRNLGGGFQPQHF
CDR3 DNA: TGTGCCAGCAGAAACTTAGGCGGGGGGTTTCAGCCCCAGCATTTT

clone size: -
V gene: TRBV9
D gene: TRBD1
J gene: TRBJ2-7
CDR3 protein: CASSPRTGSRSYEQYF
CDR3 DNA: TGTGCCAGCAGCCCGCGGACAGGGAGTAGGTCCTACGAGCAGTACTTC

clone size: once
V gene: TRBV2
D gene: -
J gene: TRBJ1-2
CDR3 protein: CASKLVESGYTF
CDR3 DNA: TGTGCCAGCAAATTAGTCGAGTCCGGCTACACCTTC

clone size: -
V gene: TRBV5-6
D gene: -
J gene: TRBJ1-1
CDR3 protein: CASSFTGNTEAFF
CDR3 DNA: TGTGCCAGCAGCTTTACCGGGAACACTGAAGCTTTCTTT

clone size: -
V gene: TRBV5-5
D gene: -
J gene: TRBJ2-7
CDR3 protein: CASSFAVTGPYEQYF
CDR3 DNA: TGTGCCAGCAGCTTTGCAGTGACAGGACCCTACGAGCAGTACTTC

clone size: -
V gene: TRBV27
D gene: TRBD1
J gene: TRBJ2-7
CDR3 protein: CASSLGTAYEQYF
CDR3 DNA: TGTGCCAGCAGTTTGGGGACAGCCTACGAGCAGTACTTC

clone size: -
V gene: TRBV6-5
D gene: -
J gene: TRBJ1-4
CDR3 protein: CASSYAGKLFF
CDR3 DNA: TGTGCCAGCAGTTATGCCGGAAAACTGTTTTTT

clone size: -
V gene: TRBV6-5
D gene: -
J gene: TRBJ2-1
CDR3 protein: CASRNVRPFGNEQFF
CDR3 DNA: TGTGCCAGCAGGAACGTGCGCCCCTTTGGCAATGAGCAGTTCTTC

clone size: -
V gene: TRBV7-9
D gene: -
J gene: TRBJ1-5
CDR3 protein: CASSPDRSNQPQHF
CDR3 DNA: TGTGCCAGCAGCCCCGACAGAAGCAATCAGCCCCAGCATTTT

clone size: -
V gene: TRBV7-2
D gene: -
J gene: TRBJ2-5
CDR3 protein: CASRPHIQGLGETQYF
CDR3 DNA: TGTGCCAGCAGACCTCATATACAGGGTCTTGGAGAGACCCAGTACTTC

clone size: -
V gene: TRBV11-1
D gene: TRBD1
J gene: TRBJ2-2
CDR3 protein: CASSADRGSGTGELFF
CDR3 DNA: TGTGCCAGCAGCGCCGACAGGGGAAGCGGCACCGGGGAGCTGTTTTTT

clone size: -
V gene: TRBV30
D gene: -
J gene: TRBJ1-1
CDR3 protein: CAWRLNPGVEAFF
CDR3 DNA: TGTGCCTGGAGACTCAACCCAGGGGTTGAAGCTTTCTTT

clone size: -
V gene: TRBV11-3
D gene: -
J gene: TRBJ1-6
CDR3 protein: CASRSAITLHF
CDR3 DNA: TGTGCCAGCAGGAGTGCTATCACCCTCCACTTT

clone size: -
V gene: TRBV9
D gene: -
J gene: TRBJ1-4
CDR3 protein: CASSPGTRYEKLFF
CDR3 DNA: TGTGCCAGCAGCCCCGGGACTCGTTATGAAAAACTGTTTTTT

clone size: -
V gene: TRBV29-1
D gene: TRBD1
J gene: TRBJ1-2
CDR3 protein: CSVPKTGDYGYTF
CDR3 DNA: TGCAGCGTACCCAAGACAGGGGACTATGGCTACACCTTC

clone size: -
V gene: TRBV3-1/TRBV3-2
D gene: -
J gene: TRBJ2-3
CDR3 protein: CASSQEGRYGRGVTQYF
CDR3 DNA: TGTGCCAGCAGCCAAGAAGGGAGGTACGGGCGGGGAGTCACGCAGTATTTT

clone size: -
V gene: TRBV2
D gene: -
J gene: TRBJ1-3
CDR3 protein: CASSARQAIGNTIYF
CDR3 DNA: TGTGCCAGCAGTGCAAGACAGGCCATCGGAAACACCATATATTTT

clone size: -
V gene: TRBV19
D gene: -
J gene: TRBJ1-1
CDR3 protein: CASSIETAEAFF
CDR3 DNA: TGTGCCAGTAGTATAGAGACAGCTGAAGCTTTCTTT

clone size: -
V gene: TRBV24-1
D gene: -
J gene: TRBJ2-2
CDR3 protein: CATKKDSVDTGELFF
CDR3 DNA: TGTGCCACCAAGAAGGACAGCGTAGACACCGGGGAGCTGTTTTTT

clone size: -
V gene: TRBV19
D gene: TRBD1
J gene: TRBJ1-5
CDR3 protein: CASSIQGDQPQHF
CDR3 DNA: TGTGCCAGTAGTATTCAGGGGGATCAGCCCCAGCATTTT

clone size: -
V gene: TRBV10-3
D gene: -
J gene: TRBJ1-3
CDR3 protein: CAISGQQGAGNTIYF
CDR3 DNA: TGTGCCATCAGCGGCCAACAGGGAGCCGGAAACACCATATATTTT

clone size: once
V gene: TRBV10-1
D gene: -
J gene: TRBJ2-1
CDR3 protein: CPTTGKEQFF
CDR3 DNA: TGCCCGACAACAGGGAAAGAGCAGTTCTTC

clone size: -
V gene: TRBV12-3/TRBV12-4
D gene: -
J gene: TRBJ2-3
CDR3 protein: CASTLGQMFTQYF
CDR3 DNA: TGTGCCAGCACCTTGGGGCAGATGTTCACGCAGTATTTT

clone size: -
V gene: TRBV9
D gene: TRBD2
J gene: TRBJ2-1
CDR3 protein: CASSVKGTSGLYNEQFF
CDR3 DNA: TGTGCCAGCAGCGTAAAAGGGACTAGCGGGCTCTACAATGAGCAGTTCTTC

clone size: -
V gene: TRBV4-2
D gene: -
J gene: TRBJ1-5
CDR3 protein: CASSQEVQSSNQPQHF
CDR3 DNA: TGTGCCAGCAGCCAAGAAGTACAGAGTAGCAATCAGCCCCAGCATTTT

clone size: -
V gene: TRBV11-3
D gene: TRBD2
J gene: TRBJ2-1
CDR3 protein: CASSPREGQEQFF
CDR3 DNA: TGTGCCAGCAGCCCACGGGAGGGCCAGGAGCAGTTCTTC